The rows below give T cell receptor beta chains drawn from one sample of a study of T cell changes during pregnancy in multiple sclerosis. Libraries were prepared by immunoSEQ multiplex PCR; TCRdb keeps only in-frame clonotypes and omits some of them. The sample has approximately 42,000 clones, 80% to 85% seen once. The sequences come from CD4+ T cells from peripheral blood mononuclear cells, collected before pregnancy. These TCRs come from a female donor with multiple sclerosis, enrolled in a pregnancy study. The CDR3 runs from the conserved cysteine through the conserved F or W. A D gene is named only where the DNA matches it firmly. Part of the rows lack a size; the others show once, few, many or a class for expanded clones.

clone size	J gene	D gene	V gene	CDR3 protein	CDR3 DNA
few	TRBJ1-1	NA	TRBV30	CAWRRTEAFF	TGTGCCTGGAGGAGAACTGAAGCTTTCTTT
NA	TRBJ1-1	TRBD1	TRBV19	CASRHRQGIRTEAFF	TGTGCCAGTAGGCACCGACAGGGTATTAGGACTGAAGCTTTCTTT
few	TRBJ1-1	NA	TRBV7-2	CASSLEDTGEAFF	TGTGCCAGCAGCTTAGAAGACACAGGGGAAGCTTTCTTT
few	TRBJ2-1	TRBD2	TRBV7-6	CASSPLAGAYEQFF	TGTGCCAGCAGCCCACTAGCGGGGGCGTATGAGCAGTTCTTC
medium-sized	TRBJ2-7	NA	TRBV6-1	CASGSPGAVEQYF	TGTGCCAGCGGGAGTCCCGGAGCCGTCGAGCAGTACTTC
NA	TRBJ2-7	TRBD2	TRBV18	CASSPSLADYEQYF	TGTGCCAGCTCTCCGTCACTAGCGGATTACGAGCAGTACTTC
NA	TRBJ1-5	TRBD1	TRBV15	CATSRDARTGNQPQHF	TGTGCCACCAGCAGAGATGCGAGGACAGGGAATCAGCCCCAGCATTTT
many	TRBJ1-5	NA	TRBV5-6	CASSFYSSSDSNQPQHF	TGTGCCAGCAGCTTTTACAGCTCCTCGGATAGCAATCAGCCCCAGCATTTT
few	TRBJ2-1	NA	TRBV5-4	CASSFDSNEQFF	TGTGCCAGCAGCTTCGACAGCAATGAGCAGTTCTTC
NA	TRBJ1-1	NA	TRBV6-5	CASSYSSRGEAFF	TGTGCCAGCAGTTACTCCTCCAGGGGCGAAGCTTTCTTT
NA	TRBJ1-1	NA	TRBV11-1	CASSLVRNTEAFF	TGTGCCAGCAGCTTAGTGAGGAACACTGAAGCTTTCTTT
NA	TRBJ1-3	NA	TRBV11-3	CASSSGGAGNTIYF	TGTGCCAGCAGCTCGGGAGGTGCAGGAAACACCATATATTTT
NA	TRBJ2-7	TRBD2	TRBV6-6	CASSQPGLAGDYEQYF	TGTGCCAGCAGCCAACCTGGACTAGCGGGCGACTACGAGCAGTACTTC
NA	TRBJ1-2	TRBD1	TRBV5-4	CASSKQGADGYTF	TGTGCCAGCAGCAAACAGGGGGCAGATGGCTACACCTTC
NA	TRBJ2-7	TRBD1	TRBV7-2	CASSLRDRAYEQYF	TGTGCCAGCAGCCTCCGGGACAGGGCCTACGAGCAGTACTTC
once	TRBJ2-7	NA	TRBV7-2	CASSLRPGLIYEQYF	TGTGCCAGCAGCTTACGGCCGGGACTTATTTACGAGCAGTACTTC
NA	TRBJ2-7	NA	TRBV25-1	CATGSSYEQYF	TGTGCCACGGGGAGCTCCTACGAGCAGTACTTC
NA	TRBJ1-5	NA	TRBV19	CASSAQRDQPQHF	TGTGCCAGTAGTGCCCAAAGAGATCAGCCCCAGCATTTT
NA	TRBJ1-5	NA	TRBV18	CASSPEQLSNQPQHF	TGTGCCAGCTCACCGGAACAGCTTAGCAATCAGCCCCAGCATTTT
NA	TRBJ1-1	TRBD1	TRBV7-3	CASSFQGAGVQAFF	TGTGCCAGCAGCTTCCAGGGGGCGGGAGTTCAAGCTTTCTTT
NA	TRBJ1-1	NA	TRBV6-6	CASTWAMNTEAFF	TGTGCCAGCACTTGGGCTATGAACACTGAAGCTTTCTTT
NA	TRBJ1-2	TRBD1	TRBV5-1	CASSLGRQGGVYTF	TGCGCCAGCAGTTTGGGACGACAGGGGGGTGTCTACACCTTC
NA	TRBJ2-7	TRBD1	TRBV5-1	CASSLEAGTGGPGREQYF	TGCGCCAGCAGCTTGGAGGCGGGGACAGGCGGCCCAGGGAGGGAGCAGTACTTC
medium-sized	TRBJ2-5	TRBD2	TRBV5-4	CASSSGTRQETQYF	TGTGCCAGCAGCTCCGGGACTAGGCAAGAGACCCAGTACTTC
NA	TRBJ1-4	NA	TRBV7-8	CASSSKRSGLGNEKLFF	TGTGCCAGCAGCTCCAAGAGGTCGGGACTCGGAAATGAAAAACTGTTTTTT
once	TRBJ1-4	NA	TRBV10-3	CAISETRLNEKLFF	TGTGCCATCAGTGAGACGCGGCTGAACGAAAAACTGTTTTTT
NA	TRBJ2-7	NA	TRBV5-6	CASSQDRSYEQYF	TGTGCCAGCAGCCAGGACAGATCGTACGAGCAGTACTTC
NA	TRBJ2-3	TRBD1	TRBV6-4	CASSRTGTGGADTQYF	TGTGCCAGCAGCCGAACCGGGACAGGGGGCGCAGATACGCAGTATTTT
NA	TRBJ2-3	TRBD2	TRBV7-9	CASSLGLAGGTDTQYF	TGTGCCAGCAGCTTGGGACTAGCGGGGGGGACAGATACGCAGTATTTT
NA	TRBJ1-1	NA	TRBV7-2	CASSLTGQKEAFF	TGTGCCAGCAGCTTAACCGGACAGAAGGAAGCTTTCTTT
NA	TRBJ2-7	TRBD1	TRBV5-1	CASSLGQGSDEQYF	TGCGCCAGCAGCCTGGGACAGGGTTCCGACGAGCAGTACTTC
NA	TRBJ2-7	TRBD2	TRBV15	CATSREGGAGGSEQYF	TGTGCCACCAGCAGAGAGGGTGGGGCGGGAGGGAGTGAGCAGTACTTC
NA	TRBJ2-7	NA	TRBV5-4	CASSLGGKSNEQYF	TGTGCCAGCAGCTTGGGCGGGAAGTCTAACGAGCAGTACTTC
NA	TRBJ2-2	NA	TRBV21-1	CASSKLRGGNTGELFF	TGTGCCAGCAGCAAGTTACGGGGGGGGAACACCGGGGAGCTGTTTTTT
NA	TRBJ1-5	NA	TRBV30	CAWSVQDDQPQHF	TGTGCCTGGAGTGTACAGGATGATCAGCCCCAGCATTTT
few	TRBJ1-1	NA	TRBV6-5	CASSDGSKAFF	TGTGCCAGCTCAGACGGGTCGAAAGCTTTCTTT
NA	TRBJ1-1	NA	TRBV6-6	CASSNRWGPEAFF	TGTGCCAGCAGTAACCGCTGGGGCCCTGAAGCTTTCTTT
NA	TRBJ2-1	NA	TRBV10-1	CASRGDDEQFF	TGCGCCAGCAGGGGAGACGATGAGCAGTTCTTC
once	TRBJ2-7	NA	TRBV7-8	CASSPRRGSYEQYF	TGTGCCAGCAGCCCGCGCCGAGGGAGCTACGAGCAGTACTTC
once	TRBJ2-7	TRBD2	TRBV5-5	CASSPGLAVYEQYF	TGTGCCAGCAGCCCTGGACTAGCGGTCTACGAGCAGTACTTC
NA	TRBJ1-1	TRBD1	TRBV19	CASSIHGRQGPGRNTEAFF	TGTGCCAGTAGTATACACGGGAGACAGGGGCCAGGTAGAAACACTGAAGCTTTCTTT
NA	TRBJ2-7	TRBD1	TRBV28	CASGLTGVPYEQYF	TGTGCCAGCGGACTCACAGGGGTTCCCTACGAGCAGTACTTC
NA	TRBJ1-2	TRBD1	TRBV19	CASSRGTAYGYTF	TGTGCCAGTAGTAGAGGGACAGCCTATGGCTACACCTTC
once	TRBJ2-1	NA	TRBV12-5	CASGLPWSGEQFF	TGTGCTAGTGGTTTGCCCTGGAGCGGTGAGCAGTTCTTC
few	TRBJ1-2	NA	TRBV7-9	CASSHGQNYGYTF	TGTGCCAGCAGCCACGGACAGAACTATGGCTACACCTTC
NA	TRBJ1-2	NA	TRBV19	CASSNYRAGYTF	TGTGCCAGTAGTAATTACAGAGCCGGCTACACCTTC
NA	TRBJ2-1	TRBD2	TRBV19	CASTKLAGTYNEQFF	TGTGCCAGTACAAAACTAGCGGGCACGTACAATGAGCAGTTCTTC
few	TRBJ1-1	NA	TRBV7-9	CASSLYRTDLNMNTEAFF	TGTGCCAGCAGCCTCTACCGGACAGACCTAAACATGAACACTGAAGCTTTCTTT
NA	TRBJ1-1	NA	TRBV7-2	CASSLQGNTEAFF	TGTGCCAGCAGCTTACAGGGGAACACTGAAGCTTTCTTT
NA	TRBJ2-3	TRBD2	TRBV5-1	CASSLGATSVTDTQYF	TGCGCCAGCAGCTTGGGGGCGACTAGCGTCACAGATACGCAGTATTTT
NA	TRBJ1-2	NA	TRBV9	CASSVGQNYGYTF	TGTGCCAGCAGCGTAGGGCAGAACTATGGCTACACCTTC
NA	TRBJ2-2	TRBD2	TRBV28	CATTASGDNTGELFF	TGTGCCACCACGGCTAGCGGGGATAACACCGGGGAGCTGTTTTTT
NA	TRBJ2-1	NA	TRBV5-1	CASSNPEDAGEQFF	TGCGCCAGCAGTAATCCAGAGGACGCGGGTGAGCAGTTCTTC
NA	TRBJ2-2	NA	TRBV19	CASSLQGSGGSGELFF	TGTGCCAGTAGTCTTCAAGGTTCCGGGGGATCCGGGGAGCTGTTTTTT
NA	TRBJ1-2	TRBD1	TRBV19	CASRQGSLGYGYTF	TGTGCCAGTAGACAGGGGAGCCTGGGCTATGGCTACACCTTC
NA	TRBJ1-2	NA	TRBV6-5	CASSYSTSGGYGYTF	TGTGCCAGCAGTTACAGCACATCCGGAGGCTATGGCTACACCTTC
NA	TRBJ2-7	NA	TRBV11-2	CASSRSRTTVSYEQYF	TGTGCCAGCAGCAGAAGTAGGACTACCGTCTCCTACGAGCAGTACTTC
NA	TRBJ2-7	NA	TRBV6-1	CASSVKQGTEDF	TGTGCCAGCAGTGTAAAACAGGGTACGGAGGACTTC
NA	TRBJ2-1	TRBD1	TRBV30	CAWDNRDRGGNEQFF	TGTGCCTGGGACAACCGGGACAGGGGAGGCAATGAGCAGTTCTTC